Listed below are T cell receptor beta chains from one sample, sequenced in a study of OX40 agonist ivuxolimab in advanced cancers. Some clones are missing from TCRdb's copy, which holds only in-frame ones; the method was immunoSEQ multiplex PCR. The sample includes around 23,000 clones, roughly 84% seen only once; the top ten take less than 35%. Material: CD4+ or CD8+ T cells sorted from blood, obtained in a trial of the OX40 agonist ivuxolimab. The source is an adult with an advanced solid tumor such as melanoma, head and neck, liver or kidney cancer. Both conserved end residues are part of each CDR3. A D gene is named only where the DNA matches it firmly.

CDR3aa	v_gene	j_gene	d_gene
CASRAGYEQYF	TRBV28	TRBJ2-7	.
CAISGDRSQPQHF	TRBV10-3	TRBJ1-5	.
CASSPGQGASTEAFF	TRBV18	TRBJ1-1	TRBD1
CASSYKAPNAEAFF	TRBV5-1	TRBJ1-1	.
CASSYDLARNEQFF	TRBV6-5	TRBJ2-1	.
CASSSAGMSSYNEQFF	TRBV5-1	TRBJ2-1	.
CASDSGRGSNQPQHF	TRBV2	TRBJ1-5	.
CASNTGQGMTPLHF	TRBV6-1	TRBJ1-6	TRBD1
CASSLISRTDTQYF	TRBV7-3	TRBJ2-3	.
CTSSPWTGTPGYNEQFF	TRBV1	TRBJ2-1	.
CASQIQGSNGELFF	TRBV19	TRBJ2-2	.
CASSYLTGTSTQYF	TRBV2	TRBJ2-5	.
CASSEPGTNTEAFF	TRBV2	TRBJ1-1	.
CASNGQFEAFF	TRBV19	TRBJ1-1	.
CAGKLRGLETEAFF	TRBV6-5	TRBJ1-1	.
CASSELGLEQYF	TRBV27	TRBJ2-7	.
CASSPGQFIQYF	TRBV7-9	TRBJ2-4	TRBD1
CASSLAVGDYGYTF	TRBV5-1	TRBJ1-2	.
CASSLFQGSDTGELFF	TRBV28	TRBJ2-2	.
CASSPGTGVYGYTF	TRBV28	TRBJ1-2	TRBD1
CASSHRDSSYNEQFF	TRBV7-7	TRBJ2-1	TRBD1
CASSLAVQETQYF	TRBV7-9	TRBJ2-5	.
CASSLEYALGNEQFF	TRBV7-8	TRBJ2-1	.
CASSLFAGANTEAFF	TRBV5-6	TRBJ1-1	.
CASSLVVANEQFF	TRBV5-5	TRBJ2-1	.
CASSPKQGGDTQYF	TRBV6-1	TRBJ2-3	.
CASSYSGMNTEAFF	TRBV11-2	TRBJ1-1	.
CASSTDSLWTEAFF	TRBV5-1	TRBJ1-1	.
CASTRTGNTGGLFF	TRBV6-5	TRBJ2-2	TRBD1
CASSQDYEQYF	TRBV14	TRBJ2-7	.
CATLRQGPYGYTF	TRBV28	TRBJ1-2	TRBD1
CAWRSRAGMGQPQHF	TRBV30	TRBJ1-5	.